The 13 T cell receptor beta chains reported below all come from one sample, sequenced in a study of regulatory and conventional T cells in RAG deficiency. Generated by immunoSEQ multiplex PCR, the TCRdb table keeps only in-frame clones and is missing some. The sample has 8,500 or so clones, around 82% seen once. These data were likewise used in another study, on regulatory T cells. That source reports: The primer mix had 52 TRBV and 13 TRBJ primers.

Sequencing was done on a sample of CD8+ T cells sorted from blood. The receptors were gathered from a human donor in good health.

This chain connects TRBV4-1 to TRBJ2-5; D is uncertain. The germline gives CDR1 MGHRA, CDR2 YSYEKL. The CDR3 loop spans 13 amino acids. V dropped 0 bases and J dropped 4 bases, with 6 bases sitting between them. CDR3 residues: CASSQDPLETQYF. CDR3 nucleotides: TGCGCCAGCAGCCAAGATCCCTTAGAGACCCAGTACTTC.

A single count supports this clone. The chain recombines TRBV19 with TRBJ1-1, with D perhaps TRBD1 (5 bases). The CDR3 is 12 residues long. V lost 6 bases to trimming and J lost 3 bases, with 8 bases between them. The V gene's germline CDR1 is LNHDA and CDR2 SQIVND (reference sequence). The CDR3 DNA sequence: TGTGCCAGTAGGGCGGGACACACTGAAGCTTTCTTT. Its translation is CASRAGHTEAFF.

The V gene is TRBV6-5, the J gene TRBJ1-2, with 7 bases lining up with TRBD1. Germline CDR1 is MNHEY and CDR2 is SVGAGI. V lost 5 bases to trimming and J lost 4 bases; unmatched junction nucleotides: 7. CDR3 length equals 14 residues. The CDR3: CASSRSGQSYGYTF. CDR3 nucleotide sequence: TGTGCCAGCAGTCGTTCGGGACAGTCCTATGGCTACACCTTC.

The V gene is TRBV10-3, the J gene TRBJ2-2, with 11 bases identical to TRBD1. The CDR3 has 17 residues. Germline V gene sequence: CDR1 ENHRY, CDR2 SYGVKD. V dropped 3 bases and J dropped 6; count of bases not matched to a gene: 9. This CDR3 is CAISEGPGQGAPGELFF. CDR3 DNA: TGTGCCATCAGTGAAGGGCCCGGACAGGGGGCCCCCGGGGAGCTGTTTTTT.

This chain joins TRBV7-9 and TRBJ2-5; a possible D gene is TRBD1 (5 bases). TRBJ2-7 explains the end of the DNA better; the J call may be wrong. Germline V CDR1 and CDR2: SEHNR, FQNEAQ (reference sequence). This CDR3 region has 14 residues. The CDR3 nucleotides are TGTGCCAGCAGCTCCCCAGGGTCGGCCTACGAGCAGTACTTC. Translated, it gives CASSSPGSAYEQYF.

This clone was seen once. The chain links TRBV5-1 to TRBJ2-7; TRBD1 matches 8 bases. The length of the CDR3 is 14 residues. Looked up from germline, CDR1 is SGHRS and CDR2 is YFSETQ. Losses at the gene ends were 1 base for V and 2 bases for J; bases not matched to a gene: 2. This chain's CDR3 is CASSLRQGPYEQYF. The CDR3 nucleotides read TGCGCCAGCAGCTTGAGACAGGGGCCCTACGAGCAGTACTTC. The whole variable domain, remainder taken from reference TRBV5-1 and TRBJ2-7, is KAGVTQTPRYLIKTRGQQVTLSCSPISGHRSVSWYQQTPGQGLQFLFEYFSETQRNKGNFPGRFSGRQFSNSRSEMNVSTLELGDSALYLCASSLRQGPYEQYFGPGTRLTVT.

The chain combines TRBV11-2 with TRBJ2-3; the D gene could be TRBD1 or TRBD2 (5 bases each). This CDR3 is 14 amino acids long. Trimming stripped 2 bases from V and 6 bases from J, with 12 bases between. Germline values: CDR1 SGHAT, CDR2 FQNNGV. Here the CDR3 DNA reads TGTGCCAGCAGCTTACCATCGGGACCTGATACGCAGTATTTT. It codes for CASSLPSGPDTQYF.

In its sample, this clone was seen a few times. This chain links TRBV30 with TRBJ2-1; D is unclear. The length of the CDR3 is 12 residues. V was pared by 1 base and J by 3 bases, with 4 bases between. Germline CDR1 is GTSNPN and CDR2 is SVGIG (reference sequence). CDR3 loop: CAWSDDYNEQFF. CDR3 coding DNA: TGTGCCTGGAGTGACGACTACAATGAGCAGTTCTTC.

This clone was recorded a few times. The chain employs TRBV7-9 and TRBJ2-1, with TRBD2 as a possible D gene (5 bases). CDR1 and CDR2 (germline): SEHNR, FQNEAQ (reference sequence). The V and J ends lost 5 bases and 6 bases respectively, with 17 bases between them. CDR3 length: 15 amino acids. CDR3 region: CASSNTGSQPNEQFF. The CDR3 nucleotides are TGTGCCAGCAGCAACACGGGATCGCAGCCCAATGAGCAGTTCTTC.

The chain is built from TRBV4-1 and TRBJ2-7; unclear D gene. CDR3 length: 15 amino acids. Germline CDR1 reads MGHRA; CDR2 reads YSYEKL. Trimming removed 4 bases at V and 0 bases at J, with 13 bases between. This CDR3 reads CASSLEVPASYEQYF. DNA of the CDR3: TGCGCCAGCAGCCTCGAGGTGCCAGCCTCCTACGAGCAGTACTTC.

V and J are TRBV5-4 and TRBJ2-1; 8 nucleotides line up with TRBD2. V trimming: 4 bases; J trimming: 9 bases; junction bases outside the gene matches: 12. This CDR3 has 15 amino acids. In germline, CDR1 is SGHNT, CDR2 YYREEE (reference sequence). This CDR3 reads CASSPGGAAAVEQFF. The CDR3 DNA reads as TGTGCCAGCAGCCCGGGGGGGGCGGCAGCCGTTGAGCAGTTCTTC.

The chain has TRBV7-6 and TRBJ2-3; 8 bases match TRBD2. V lost 4 bases, J lost 2 bases, and 14 bases stayed unmatched. The CDR3 spans 18 residues. Germline V gene data show CDR1 as SGHVS and CDR2 as FNYEAQ. The CDR3 is CASSSAWVERETTDTQYF. The CDR3, as DNA: TGTGCCAGCAGCTCAGCGTGGGTGGAGCGGGAGACCACAGATACGCAGTATTTT. The variable domain in full, completed from reference TRBV7-6 and TRBJ2-3, reads GAGVSQSPRYKVTKRGQDVALRCDPISGHVSLYWYRQALGQGPEFLTYFNYEAQQDKSGLPNDRFSAERPEGSISTLTIQRTEQRDSAMYRCASSSAWVERETTDTQYFGPGTRLTVL.

V is TRBV7-8 and J is TRBJ2-3; 7 bases are shared with TRBD2. The junction had 10 bases not matched to a gene; V was cut back by 5 bases and J by 5 bases. CDR1 SGHVS and CDR2 FQNEAQ come from the germline V gene. The CDR3 runs 15 residues. The CDR3 spells CASSPPGLLGDTQYF. CDR3 DNA: TGTGCCAGCAGCCCACCGGGACTATTGGGAGATACGCAGTATTTT.